Presented here are 28 T cell receptor beta chains from one specimen sequenced in a study of beta chain features in type 1 diabetes. Isolated RNA was reverse transcribed in full, so expressed TCRB transcripts were sequenced. Profiled with immunoSEQ multiplex PCR; TCRdb holds only in-frame clones, not every one. The sample carries hundreds of thousands of clones, less than 20% recorded once. The sequenced sample was naive CD4+ T cells from blood. The receptors were sampled from a young man in good health.

The V call is TRBV6-6, the J call TRBJ1-6; the D gene is possibly TRBD1 (6 bases). This CDR3 has 16 amino acids. V shed 4 bases and J shed 8 bases, with 18 bases lying between them. Germline-derived CDR1 and CDR2 are MNHNY and SVGAGI (reference sequence). Here the CDR3 reads CASSFGQPEIDSPLHF. CDR3 nucleotide sequence: TGTGCCAGCAGTTTTGGACAGCCTGAGATAGATTCACCCCTCCACTTT.

The gene calls are TRBV27 and TRBJ2-5; D is uncertain. CDR1 is MNHEY and CDR2 is SMNVEV in the germline V gene (reference sequence). CDR3 length: 14 residues. Between the trimmed V and J ends, which lost 4 bases and 7 bases, there was a span of 16 bases. The CDR3 DNA follows: TGTGCCAGCAGTTCAAACAGCCGGGTATGGACCCAGTACTTC. It yields the protein CASSSNSRVWTQYF.

This clone occurred a few times. The chain employs TRBV29-1 and TRBJ2-5; D is undetermined. Trimming removed 4 bases at V and 5 bases at J, with 14 bases between. Germline CDR1 is SQVTM and CDR2 is ANQGSEA. The CDR3 totals 13 residues. The CDR3 is CSVGRAPRETQYF. CDR3 DNA: TGCAGCGTTGGACGGGCGCCCCGGGAGACCCAGTACTTC. Supplemented by reference TRBV29-1 and TRBJ2-5, the full variable domain reads SAVISQKPSRDICQRGTSLTIQCQVDSQVTMMFWYRQQPGQSLTLIATANQGSEATYESGFVIDKFPISRPNLTFSTLTVSNMSPEDSSIYLCSVGRAPRETQYFGPGTRLLVL.

This clone was picked up a small number of times. The rearrangement links TRBV5-1 to TRBJ1-1; 7 nucleotides align to TRBD1. There are 14 residues in the CDR3. The trim removed 4 bases at V and 5 bases at J, leaving 8 bases unmatched. The V gene's germline CDR1 is SGHRS and CDR2 YFSETQ. This chain's CDR3 is CASSPGLTGTEAFF. CDR3 bases: TGCGCCAGCAGCCCGGGACTGACAGGGACTGAAGCTTTCTTT.

As for this clone: The sample has other DNA sequences that encode this CDR3 too. The V gene is TRBV30, the J gene TRBJ1-1; possible D gene TRBD1, 5 bases. Trimming took 0 bases from V and 1 from J, leaving 6 bases between them. Germline V gene lookup returns CDR1 GTSNPN and CDR2 SVGIG (reference sequence). The length of the CDR3 is 13 residues. CDR3 DNA: TGTGCCTGGAGTGTACAGGCGAACACTGAAGCTTTCTTT. This sequence encodes CAWSVQANTEAFF.

This clone has just a few counts. The V gene is TRBV5-4, the J gene TRBJ2-3, with 9 bases fitting TRBD2. This CDR3 spans 16 amino acids. Losses at the gene ends were 2 bases for V and 4 bases for J; bases not matched to a gene: 8. Germline V gene lookup returns CDR1 SGHNT and CDR2 YYREEE (reference sequence). The CDR3 loop is CASSLKGTSSADTQYF. The CDR3 DNA reads as TGTGCCAGCAGCTTAAAGGGGACTAGCAGTGCAGATACGCAGTATTTT.

This clone was seen only a few times. V gene TRBV7-3 combines with J gene TRBJ2-3, with 7 bases that match TRBD2. The junction had 8 bases not matched to a gene; V was cut back by 4 bases and J by 4 bases. CDR3 length: 15 amino acids. Germline V gives CDR1 SGHTA, CDR2 FQGTGA. The CDR3 DNA follows: TGTGCCAGCAGCTCCACGCGGGGAGGGGCAGATACGCAGTATTTT. Translated, it gives CASSSTRGGADTQYF.

V is TRBV5-4 and J is TRBJ1-2, with D uncertain. Trimming removed 4 bases from V and 2 bases from J, with 12 bases in between. The CDR3 spans 14 residues. CDR1 is SGHNT and CDR2 is YYREEE in the germline V gene (reference sequence). The CDR3 region has the DNA TGTGCCAGCAGCGCGGCCCAGCAAAACTATGGCTACACCTTC. Protein sequence: CASSAAQQNYGYTF.

The chain joins TRBV7-2 to TRBJ2-3; the D gene is possibly TRBD2 (6 bases). This CDR3 is 15 amino acids long. Trimming took 4 bases from V and 6 from J, leaving 17 bases between them. Germline assignment: CDR1 SGHTA and CDR2 FQGNSA. CDR3 nucleotides: TGTGCCAGCAGCTCCCGGGACTTGGGTGGGGATACGCAGTATTTT. Translating it yields CASSSRDLGGDTQYF.

This clone turned up a few times. This chain links TRBV4-1 with TRBJ1-4, with TRBD1 matching 7 bases. CDR1 and CDR2 (germline): MGHRA, YSYEKL. V shed 4 bases, J shed 7 bases, and the junction held 15 bases outside the gene matches. The CDR3 is 17 residues long. The CDR3 nucleotides are TGCGCCAGCAGCCGCTCCACAGGGGCGACAGGAACTGAAAAACTGTTTTTT. This gives the protein CASSRSTGATGTEKLFF.

A remark on this clone: The junction departs from the called germline gene at one end, perhaps through a read error. The chain combines TRBV18 with TRBJ2-3; TRBD2 agrees at 11 bases. Germline CDR1 is KGHSH and CDR2 is LQKENI. The CDR3 has 16 amino acids. The CDR3 here is CASSPLAGASTDTQYF. CDR3 coding DNA: TGTGCCAGCTCTCCACTAGCGGGAGCCAGCACAGATACGCAGTATTTT. Full variable domain (missing parts from reference TRBV18 and TRBJ2-3): NAGVMQNPRHLVRRRGQEARLRCSPMKGHSHVYWYRQLPEEGLKFMVYLQKENIIDESGMPKERFSAEFPKEGPSILRIQQVVRGDSAAYFCASSPLAGASTDTQYFGPGTRLTVL.

The rearrangement uses TRBV7-9 and TRBJ1-1; a weak D match, TRBD1 (6 bases). CDR3 length equals 19 residues. V shed 2 bases and J shed 5 bases, with 27 bases lying between them. Germline CDR1 is SEHNR and CDR2 is FQNEAQ (reference sequence). The CDR3 coding sequence is TGTGCCAGCAGCTTATCAGTTAGTTGGACAGTAGGGGTTCAAACTGAAGCTTTCTTT. This gives the protein CASSLSVSWTVGVQTEAFF.

The V call is TRBV6-1, the J call TRBJ2-3, with D perhaps matching TRBD1 (5 bases). The CDR3 is 14 amino acids. Trimming left V 6 bases short and J 3 bases short, with 13 bases between. CDR1 and CDR2 (germline): MNHNS, SASEGT. CDR3 region: CASRSGFWTDTQYF. CDR3 coding DNA: TGTGCCAGCAGATCAGGGTTTTGGACAGATACGCAGTATTTT.

This chain uses TRBV15 with TRBJ2-1; D not resolved. The V end was cut by 0 bases, the J end by 9 bases, with 9 bases between. Germline loops: CDR1 LNHNV, CDR2 YYDKDF (reference sequence). CDR3 length equals 13 residues. The CDR3 here is CATSRDWESEQFF. The CDR3 DNA reads as TGTGCCACCAGCAGAGATTGGGAATCTGAGCAGTTCTTC.

This chain links TRBV4-2 with TRBJ1-5; D gene uncertain. V lost 0 bases and J lost 5, with 8 bases in between. The CDR3 length is 14 residues. Germline CDR1 LGHNA, CDR2 YNFKEQ. In DNA, the CDR3 is TGTGCCAGCAGCCAAGAGAGGGTCGATCAGCCCCAGCATTTT. It specifies CASSQERVDQPQHF.

CDR3 region: CASSQPGSINYGYTF. As DNA, the CDR3 is TGCGCCAGCAGCCAACCGGGAAGTATTAACTATGGCTACACCTTC. This chain links TRBV4-1 with TRBJ1-2; D ambiguous. The CDR3 length is 15 residues. The V gene lost 2 bases and the J gene lost 1 base, with 11 bases spanning the gap. Germline V CDR1 and CDR2: MGHRA, YSYEKL.

This chain joins TRBV7-2 and TRBJ1-4; D not resolved. Trimming took off 1 base at V and 10 bases at J, with 16 bases between the two ends. This CDR3 has 15 amino acids. Germline V lookup: CDR1 SGHTA, CDR2 FQGNSA. CDR3 sequence (DNA): TGTGCCAGCAGCTTAGAGGGCCCGGCCTTGGGAAAACTGTTTTTT. Protein: CASSLEGPALGKLFF.

This chain links TRBV7-2 with TRBJ2-2; no clear D. Trimming stripped 5 bases from V and 6 bases from J, with 13 bases between. CDR3 size: 14 residues. Germline V gives CDR1 SGHTA, CDR2 FQGNSA. CDR3 amino acids: CASSTARDAGELFF. DNA of the CDR3: TGTGCCAGCAGCACCGCTAGAGACGCCGGGGAGCTGTTTTTT. The full variable domain, completed using reference TRBV7-2 and TRBJ2-2, is GAGVSQSPSNKVTEKGKDVELRCDPISGHTALYWYRQSLGQGLEFLIYFQGNSAPDKSGLPSDRFSAERTGGSVSTLTIQRTQQEDSAVYLCASSTARDAGELFFGEGSRLTVL.

V gene TRBV15 combines with J gene TRBJ1-5; TRBD1 aligns across 12 bases. The CDR3 has 18 amino acids. J was trimmed by 0 bases and V by 3 bases; bases with no gene match: 6. Germline V lookup: CDR1 LNHNV, CDR2 YYDKDF (reference sequence). CDR3 nucleotides: TGTGCCACCAGCAGGGGACAGGGGGCAGATTATAGCAATCAGCCCCAGCATTTT. This codes for CATSRGQGADYSNQPQHF.

This clone was counted a few times. The chain is built from TRBV7-9 and TRBJ2-1; 13 nucleotides match TRBD2. Germline-derived CDR1 and CDR2 are SEHNR and FQNEAQ (reference sequence). With 5 bases clipped from V and 7 bases from J, the junction kept 5 bases outside the gene matches. This CDR3 comprises 15 residues. CDR3 coding DNA: TGTGCCAGCAGCCTCCGACTAGCGGGGGGAAATGAGCAGTTCTTC. Translated, it gives CASSLRLAGGNEQFF.

The chain joins TRBV27 to TRBJ2-5; 7 bases are shared with TRBD2. J was trimmed by 2 bases and V by 6 bases; bases with no gene match: 6. This CDR3 is built from 14 residues. Germline CDR1 reads MNHEY; CDR2 reads SMNVEV (reference sequence). The CDR3 nucleotides read TGTGCCAGCAGGAAACTAGCGACACAAGAGACCCAGTACTTC. Amino acids: CASRKLATQETQYF.

This sequence joins TRBV19 and TRBJ2-7, with D perhaps assigned TRBD1 or TRBD2 (6 bases each). This CDR3 region has 12 residues. The ends were cut back, 8 bases at V and 5 bases at J, with 13 bases in the middle. Germline V gene sequence: CDR1 LNHDA, CDR2 SQIVND (reference sequence). CDR3 DNA sequence: TGTGCCAGTGGGGGGCGCCGGAACGAGCAGTACTTC. It codes for CASGGRRNEQYF.

V usage is TRBV7-9 and J usage is TRBJ2-7; D remains ambiguous. This CDR3 has 13 residues. Trimming left V 0 bases short and J 6 bases short, with 9 bases between. CDR1 is SEHNR, CDR2 FQNEAQ, per germline (reference sequence). The CDR3 sequence is CASSLARSGEQYF. The CDR3 DNA reads TGTGCCAGCAGCTTAGCCAGGTCCGGCGAGCAGTACTTC.

This clone has more than one count but fewer than ten. This specimen includes other DNA sequences encoding the same CDR3. The chain carries TRBV7-2 and TRBJ2-1; 8 bases are shared with TRBD1. The CDR3 length is 15 residues. V was clipped by 1 base and J by 1 base; unmatched bases: 0. CDR1 is SGHTA, CDR2 FQGNSA, per germline. The CDR3 region is CASSLGTGSYNEQFF. For the CDR3, the DNA is TGTGCCAGCAGCTTAGGGACAGGGTCCTACAATGAGCAGTTCTTC.

The chain combines TRBV5-1 with TRBJ2-7, with unresolved D. V lost 0 bases and J lost 5, with 9 bases in between. The CDR3 length is 13 residues. In germline, CDR1 is SGHRS, CDR2 YFSETQ. The CDR3 nucleotides read TGCGCCAGCAGCTTGGAATATCCCAACGAGCAGTACTTC. Its protein product is CASSLEYPNEQYF.

The genes are TRBV21-1 and TRBJ2-7; TRBD2 was called by the table and not checked on the DNA. TRBV21-1 is a listed pseudogene. This CDR3 spans 18 amino acids. CDR3 region: CASSKFAPFRGSSYEQYF. The DNA of the CDR3 is TGTGCCAGCAGCAAATTTGCCCCCTTCCGGGGGAGCTCCTACGAGCAGTACTTC.

Here the CDR3 reads CASRPSIADTQYF. In DNA, the CDR3 is TGTGCCAGCAGACCATCTATAGCAGATACGCAGTATTTT. V gene TRBV7-8 combines with J gene TRBJ2-3; no clear D. Trimming shortened V by 6 bases and J by 4 bases, and 11 bases separated the two germline ends. The CDR3 totals 13 residues. The germline CDR1 and CDR2 sequences are SGHVS and FQNEAQ.

The rearrangement uses TRBV6-5 and TRBJ2-5, with D perhaps matching TRBD2 (7 bases). CDR3 length equals 12 residues. Germline CDR1 and CDR2: MNHEY and SVGAGI. V lost 8 bases to trimming and J lost 3 bases, with 10 bases between them. CDR3 protein: CASGRGEETQYF. CDR3 sequence (DNA): TGTGCCAGCGGGAGGGGGGAAGAGACCCAGTACTTC.